One sample yielded the 6 T cell receptor beta chains listed below, sequenced in a study of shared T cell receptors in the human thymus. The protocol was immunoSEQ multiplex PCR, while the TCRdb copy is restricted to in-frame clones and leaves out a portion. The profile shows about 660,000 clones, more than 75% of them singletons. A further study also used this sample, focusing on human thymus T cells.

The sequenced sample was thymocytes. These receptors originate from a boy under three years old with a congenital heart defect.

The V gene is TRBV12-5, the J gene TRBJ1-1, with 7 positions matching TRBD1. Losses at the gene ends were 1 base for V and 6 bases for J; bases not matched to a gene: 5. Per germline, CDR1 LGHNT and CDR2 FRNRAP. CDR3 length: 14 residues. CDR3 protein: CASGLGDSRAEAFF. DNA for the CDR3: TGTGCTAGTGGTTTGGGGGACAGTAGGGCTGAAGCTTTCTTT.

The gene calls are TRBV4-3 and TRBJ2-3; 9 positions match TRBD2. Germline loops: CDR1 LGHNA, CDR2 YSLEER. Trimming removed 1 base from V and 1 base from J; junction bases left unmatched: 15. The CDR3 is made up of 20 amino acids. The CDR3 bases are TGCGCCAGCAGCCAAGCTCTATTTTCCCGACTAGCGGTGGGCACAGATACGCAGTATTTT. Its translation is CASSQALFSRLAVGTDTQYF.

J is TRBJ2-1 and V is TRBV7-6; TRBD1 is a possible D gene (7 bases). Germline loops: CDR1 SGHVS, CDR2 FNYEAQ. The CDR3 extends over 16 amino acids. V was trimmed by 6 bases and J by 1 base, leaving 16 bases between them. The CDR3 nucleotides are TGTGCCAGCAGGTCTCAGGAGGGACAGTCCTACAATGAGCAGTTCTTC. Translation: CASRSQEGQSYNEQFF.

This chain joins TRBV12-5 and TRBJ2-2; weak D call: TRBD1 (6 bases). V was shortened by 0 bases and J by 6 bases, with 14 bases between the two germline ends. CDR3 size: 16 residues. Germline assignment: CDR1 LGHNT and CDR2 FRNRAP. CDR3 nucleotides: TGTGCTAGTGGTTTGGTAGGGGCAGGGGACGCCGGGGAGCTGTTTTTT. As protein: CASGLVGAGDAGELFF.

The rearrangement joins TRBV11-2 to TRBJ2-7; TRBD1 matches at 9 bases. With V trimmed by 3 bases and J by 3 bases, 9 bases remained unmatched. The CDR3 runs 16 residues. Germline loops: CDR1 SGHAT, CDR2 FQNNGV. In nucleotides, the CDR3 is TGTGCCAGCAGCTTGGGGGACAGGGCCCCCCTCTACGAGCAGTACTTC. This codes for CASSLGDRAPLYEQYF.

The rearrangement joins TRBV30 to TRBJ2-1; 11 bases fit TRBD2. Unmatched junction bases numbered 6, after V lost 0 bases and J lost 2 bases. CDR1 GTSNPN and CDR2 SVGIG come from the germline V gene (reference sequence). This CDR3 spans 17 amino acids. The CDR3 region has the DNA TGTGCCTGGAGTGTACGAGGGACTAGCGGAACCTACAATGAGCAGTTCTTC. Translating gives CAWSVRGTSGTYNEQFF.